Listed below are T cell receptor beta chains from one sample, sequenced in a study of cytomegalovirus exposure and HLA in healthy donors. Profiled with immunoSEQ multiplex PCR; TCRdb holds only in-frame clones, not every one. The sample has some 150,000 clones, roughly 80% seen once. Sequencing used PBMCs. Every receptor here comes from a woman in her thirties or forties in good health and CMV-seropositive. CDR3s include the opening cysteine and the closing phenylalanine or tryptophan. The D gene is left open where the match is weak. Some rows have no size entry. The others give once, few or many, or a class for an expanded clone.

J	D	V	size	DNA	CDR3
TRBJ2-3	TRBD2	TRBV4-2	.	TGTGCCAGCAGCCCCGTCGGAGGACTAGCGGGGGGGCATGGAGATACGCAGTATTTT	CASSPVGGLAGGHGDTQYF
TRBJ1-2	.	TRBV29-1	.	TGCAGCGTTGAAAACAGAAAGGGCTACACCTTC	CSVENRKGYTF
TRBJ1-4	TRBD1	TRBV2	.	TGTGCCAGCAGTCGAGACAGGGTGGGTGAAAAACTGTTTTTT	CASSRDRVGEKLFF
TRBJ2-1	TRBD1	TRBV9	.	TGTGCCAGCAACGAGGGACAGGGGGCGCGGGGGAGACCCTACAATGAGCAGTTCTTC	CASNEGQGARGRPYNEQFF
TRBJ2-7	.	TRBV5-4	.	TGTGCCAGCAGCTGGGGAGCAGATTCCTACGAGCAGTACTTC	CASSWGADSYEQYF
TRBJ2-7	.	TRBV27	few	TGTGCCAGCAGTTTGGGGGGTGGAGGGAGAGGCGAGCAGTACTTC	CASSLGGGGRGEQYF
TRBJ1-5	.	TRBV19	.	TGTGCCAGTAGATCAAATAGCAATCAGCCCCAGCATTTT	CASRSNSNQPQHF
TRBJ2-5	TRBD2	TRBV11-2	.	TGTGCCACGAAACTAGCGGGAGGCGTAGAGACCCAGTACTTC	CATKLAGGVETQYF
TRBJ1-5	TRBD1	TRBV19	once	TGTGCCAGTAGTGACAGGGTAGGGCAGCCCCAGCATTTT	CASSDRVGQPQHF
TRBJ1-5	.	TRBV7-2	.	TGTGCCAGCAGCTTAGTAGGCAGGGGCAATCAGCCCCAGCATTTT	CASSLVGRGNQPQHF
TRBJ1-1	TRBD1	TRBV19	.	TGTGCCAGCAGCTGGACAGGGGGCATAGCTTTCTTT	CASSWTGGIAFF
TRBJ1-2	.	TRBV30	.	TGTGCCTGGAGTGTTTCAGTTTATGGCTACACCTTC	CAWSVSVYGYTF
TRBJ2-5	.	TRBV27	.	TGTGCCAGCCGGGGGAGCGCGGCGGGGACCCAGTACTTC	CASRGSAAGTQYF
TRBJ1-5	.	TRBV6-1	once	TGTGCCAGCAGTGAAGCGTTGGCGGAGGATCAGCCCCAGCATTTT	CASSEALAEDQPQHF
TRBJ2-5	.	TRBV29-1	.	TGCAGCGTCGGAACGAGCGGGTTAGAGACCCAGTACTTC	CSVGTSGLETQYF
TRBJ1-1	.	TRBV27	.	TGTGCCAGCAGTAAAGGCCGGGGTAACACTGAAGCTTTCTTT	CASSKGRGNTEAFF